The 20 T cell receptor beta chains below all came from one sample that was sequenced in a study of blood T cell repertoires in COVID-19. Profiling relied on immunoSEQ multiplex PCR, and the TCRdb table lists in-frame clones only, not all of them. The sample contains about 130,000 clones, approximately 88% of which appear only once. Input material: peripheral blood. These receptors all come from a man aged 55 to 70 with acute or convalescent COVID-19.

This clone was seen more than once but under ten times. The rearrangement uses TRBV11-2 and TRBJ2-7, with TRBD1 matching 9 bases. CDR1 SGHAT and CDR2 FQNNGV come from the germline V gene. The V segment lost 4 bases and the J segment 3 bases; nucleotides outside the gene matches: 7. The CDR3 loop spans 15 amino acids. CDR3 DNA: TGTGCCAGCAGCTCTATAACAGGGGGCGGCTACGAGCAGTACTTC. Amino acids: CASSSITGGGYEQYF.

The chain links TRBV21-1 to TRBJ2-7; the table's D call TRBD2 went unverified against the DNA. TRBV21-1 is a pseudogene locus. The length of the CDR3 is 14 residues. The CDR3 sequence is CARLGWPYSYEQYF. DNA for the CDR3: TGTGCCAGGCTAGGTTGGCCATACTCCTACGAGCAGTACTTC.

The CDR3 loop reads CASSRGGLAGVAGELFF. CDR3 bases: TGTGCCAGCAGCCGGGGAGGGCTAGCGGGAGTCGCCGGGGAGCTGTTTTTT. The V call is TRBV5-4, the J call TRBJ2-2, with 10 bases identical to TRBD2. CDR3 length equals 17 residues. V gave up 4 bases and J gave up 6 bases; unmatched junction bases: 12. The germline gives CDR1 SGHNT, CDR2 YYREEE (reference sequence). Supplemented by reference TRBV5-4 and TRBJ2-2, the full variable domain reads ETGVTQSPTHLIKTRGQQVTLRCSSQSGHNTVSWYQQALGQGPQFIFQYYREEENGRGNFPPRFSGLQFPNYSSELNVNALELDDSALYLCASSRGGLAGVAGELFFGEGSRLTVL.

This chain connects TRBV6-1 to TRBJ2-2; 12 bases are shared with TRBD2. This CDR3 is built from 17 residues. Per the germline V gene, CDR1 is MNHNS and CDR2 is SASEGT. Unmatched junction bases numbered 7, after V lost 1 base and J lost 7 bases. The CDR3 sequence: CASSEGRLAGVFGELFF. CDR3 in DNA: TGTGCCAGCAGTGAAGGTCGACTAGCGGGAGTTTTCGGGGAGCTGTTTTTT.

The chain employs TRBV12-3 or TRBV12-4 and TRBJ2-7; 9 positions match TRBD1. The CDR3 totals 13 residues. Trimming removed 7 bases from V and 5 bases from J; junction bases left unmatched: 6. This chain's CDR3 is CASNRGRRNEQYF. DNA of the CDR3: TGTGCCAGCAACAGGGGGCGTCGTAACGAGCAGTACTTC.

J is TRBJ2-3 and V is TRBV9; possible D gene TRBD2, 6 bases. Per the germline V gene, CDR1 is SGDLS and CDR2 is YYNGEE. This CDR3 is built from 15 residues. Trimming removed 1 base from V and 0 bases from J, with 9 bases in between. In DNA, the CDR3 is TGTGCCAGCAGCGTAATGGAGGGGAGCACAGATACGCAGTATTTT. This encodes CASSVMEGSTDTQYF.

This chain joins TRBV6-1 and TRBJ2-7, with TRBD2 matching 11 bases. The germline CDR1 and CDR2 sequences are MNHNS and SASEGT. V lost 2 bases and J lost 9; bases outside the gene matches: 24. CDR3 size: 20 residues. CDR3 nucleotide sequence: TGTGCCAGCAGTGAATTCGAGAGGGGCCCGCTAGCGGGGGGCCTCCGCAGGCAGTACTTC. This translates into CASSEFERGPLAGGLRRQYF.

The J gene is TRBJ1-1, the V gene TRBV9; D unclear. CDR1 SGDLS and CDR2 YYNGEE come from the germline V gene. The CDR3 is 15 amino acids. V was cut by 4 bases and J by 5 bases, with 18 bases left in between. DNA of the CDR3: TGTGCCAGCAGCCCGAACGAGGGCTTTTTGACTGAAGCTTTCTTT. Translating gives CASSPNEGFLTEAFF.

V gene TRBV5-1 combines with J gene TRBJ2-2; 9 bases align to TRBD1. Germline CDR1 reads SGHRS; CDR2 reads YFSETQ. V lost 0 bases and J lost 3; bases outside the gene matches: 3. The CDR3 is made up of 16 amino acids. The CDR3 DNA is TGCGCCAGCAGCTTGGAGGGACAGGGATACACCGGGGAGCTGTTTTTT. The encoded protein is CASSLEGQGYTGELFF.

CDR3 DNA sequence: TGCAGCGTTGGGACACCCCCCTACGAGCAGTACTTC. It encodes CSVGTPPYEQYF. This sequence joins TRBV29-1 and TRBJ2-7; tentative D call: TRBD1 (5 bases). V dropped 4 bases and J dropped 2 bases, with 9 bases sitting between them. This CDR3 has 12 amino acids. Germline lookup yields CDR1 SQVTM and CDR2 ANQGSEA.

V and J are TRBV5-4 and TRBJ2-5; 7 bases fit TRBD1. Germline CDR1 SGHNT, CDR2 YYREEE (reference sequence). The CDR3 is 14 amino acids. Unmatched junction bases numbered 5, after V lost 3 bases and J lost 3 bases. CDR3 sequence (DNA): TGTGCCAGCAGCTCCGGGACAGCCAAAGAGACCCAGTACTTC. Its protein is CASSSGTAKETQYF.

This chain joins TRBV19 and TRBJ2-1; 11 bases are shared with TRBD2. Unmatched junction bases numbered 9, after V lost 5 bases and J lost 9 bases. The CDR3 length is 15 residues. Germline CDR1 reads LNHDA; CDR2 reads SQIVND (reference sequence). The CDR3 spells CASSDSGRAKAEQFF. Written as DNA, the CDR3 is TGTGCCAGTAGTGATAGCGGGAGGGCTAAGGCTGAGCAGTTCTTC.

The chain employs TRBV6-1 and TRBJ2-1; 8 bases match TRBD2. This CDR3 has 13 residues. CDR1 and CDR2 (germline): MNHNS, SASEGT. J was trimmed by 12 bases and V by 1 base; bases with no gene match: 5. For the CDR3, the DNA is TGTGCCAGCAGTGAAGAGAGGAGCGGGGGGCAGTTCTTC. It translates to CASSEERSGGQFF.

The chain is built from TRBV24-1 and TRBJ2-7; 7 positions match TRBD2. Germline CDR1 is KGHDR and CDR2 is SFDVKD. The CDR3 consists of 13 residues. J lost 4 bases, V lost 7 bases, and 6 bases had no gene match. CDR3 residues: CATSNLLAYEQYF. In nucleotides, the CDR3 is TGTGCCACCAGCAACCTACTAGCGTACGAGCAGTACTTC.

The DNA for the CDR3 is TGTGCCAGCAGCCCCGAAGGCGGGGGCGGCACTGAAGCTTTCTTT. It yields the protein CASSPEGGGGTEAFF. The rearrangement uses TRBV9 and TRBJ1-1; TRBD1 might be the D (6 bases). CDR3 length equals 15 residues. V dropped 4 bases and J dropped 4 bases, with 17 bases sitting between them. Germline CDR1 is SGDLS and CDR2 is YYNGEE.

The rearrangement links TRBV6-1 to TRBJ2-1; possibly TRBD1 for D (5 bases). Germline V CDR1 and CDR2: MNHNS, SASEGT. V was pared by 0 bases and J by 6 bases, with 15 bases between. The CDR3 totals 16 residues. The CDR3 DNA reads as TGTGCCAGCAGTGAAGCAGCAGGGCCCCCAGGCAATGAGCAGTTCTTC. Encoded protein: CASSEAAGPPGNEQFF.

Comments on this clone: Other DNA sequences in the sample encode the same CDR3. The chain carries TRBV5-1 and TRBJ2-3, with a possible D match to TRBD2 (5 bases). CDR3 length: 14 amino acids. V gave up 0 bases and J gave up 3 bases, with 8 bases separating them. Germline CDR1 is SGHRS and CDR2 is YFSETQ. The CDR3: CASSLAGGTDTQYF. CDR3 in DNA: TGCGCCAGCAGCTTGGCCGGAGGTACAGATACGCAGTATTTT.

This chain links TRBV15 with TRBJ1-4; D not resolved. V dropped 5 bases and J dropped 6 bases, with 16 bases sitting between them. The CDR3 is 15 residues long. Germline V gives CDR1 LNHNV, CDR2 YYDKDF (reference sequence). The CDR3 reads CATSEYTHRDEKLFF. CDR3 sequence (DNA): TGTGCCACCAGCGAATACACGCACAGAGATGAAAAACTGTTTTTT. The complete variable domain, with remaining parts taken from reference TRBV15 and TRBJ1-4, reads DAMVIQNPRYQVTQFGKPVTLSCSQTLNHNVMYWYQQKSSQAPKLLFHYYDKDFNNEADTPDNFQSRRPNTSFCFLDIRSPGLGDTAMYLCATSEYTHRDEKLFFGSGTQLSVL.

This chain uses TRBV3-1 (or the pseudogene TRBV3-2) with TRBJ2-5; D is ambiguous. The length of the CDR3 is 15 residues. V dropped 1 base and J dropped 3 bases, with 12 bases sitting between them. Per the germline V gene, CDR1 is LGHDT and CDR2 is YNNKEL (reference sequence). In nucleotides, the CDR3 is TGTGCCAGCAGCCAAGTCCCGGAGCCAGAAGAGACCCAGTACTTC. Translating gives CASSQVPEPEETQYF.

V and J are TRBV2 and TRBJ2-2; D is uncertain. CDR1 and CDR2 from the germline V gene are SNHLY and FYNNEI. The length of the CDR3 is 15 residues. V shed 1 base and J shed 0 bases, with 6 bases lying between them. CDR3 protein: CASSEVRPNTGELFF. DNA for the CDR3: TGTGCCAGCAGTGAAGTCAGGCCGAACACCGGGGAGCTGTTTTTT.